A single sample gave rise to the 22 T cell receptor beta chains below, sequenced in a study of OX40 agonist ivuxolimab in advanced cancers. Some clones are missing from TCRdb's copy, which holds only in-frame ones; the method was immunoSEQ multiplex PCR. The sample lists roughly 68,000 clones; less than 95% were seen once. The source was CD4+ or CD8+ T cells sorted from blood, collected in a trial of the OX40 agonist ivuxolimab. The origin of the receptors is an adult with an advanced solid tumor such as melanoma, head and neck, liver or kidney cancer.

V and J are TRBV28 and TRBJ1-1; tentative D call: TRBD1 (5 bases). This CDR3 has 13 amino acids. The germline gives CDR1 MDHEN, CDR2 SYDVKM. V was trimmed by 3 bases and J by 3 bases, leaving 8 bases between them. The CDR3 loop is CASSLGQDTEAFF. The CDR3 DNA sequence: TGTGCCAGCAGTTTGGGGCAGGACACTGAAGCTTTCTTT.

This clone appeared a single time. For the CDR3, the DNA is TGTGCCAGCAGCTTAGGGACAGGGCCAAATGAGCAGTTCTTC. It specifies CASSLGTGPNEQFF. The chain couples TRBV7-2 to TRBJ2-1; 8 positions agree with TRBD1. The germline V gene has CDR1 SGHTA and CDR2 FQGNSA. CDR3 length: 14 residues. V trimming: 1 base; J trimming: 7 bases; junction bases outside the gene matches: 3.

The V call is TRBV29-1, the J call TRBJ2-7; TRBD2 matches at 8 bases. V lost 1 base and J lost 2; bases outside the gene matches: 7. CDR1 and CDR2 (germline): SQVTM, ANQGSEA. The CDR3 is made up of 15 amino acids. Here the CDR3 DNA reads TGCAGCGTTGAAGTCCCCGGGAGGGCCGCCTACGAGCAGTACTTC. It translates to CSVEVPGRAAYEQYF.

The chain combines TRBV16 with TRBJ1-2, with 8 bases that match TRBD1. The germline V gene encodes CDR1 KGHSY and CDR2 FQNENV. There are 14 residues in the CDR3. J was trimmed by 2 bases and V by 4 bases; bases with no gene match: 3. CDR3 sequence: CASSRGQGNYGYTF. Written as DNA, the CDR3 is TGTGCCAGCAGCCGAGGACAGGGCAACTATGGCTACACCTTC. Variable domain in full (rest from reference TRBV16 and TRBJ1-2): GEEVAQTPKHLVRGEGQKAKLYCAPIKGHSYVFWYQQVLKNEFKFLISFQNENVFDETGMPKERFSAKCLPNSPCSLEIQATKLEDSAVYFCASSRGQGNYGYTFGSGTRLTVV.

This clone has only one observation. This chain links TRBV11-1 with TRBJ1-3, with D unclear. The CDR3 covers 15 residues. Looked up from germline, CDR1 is SGHAT and CDR2 is FQDESV (reference sequence). V was clipped by 5 bases and J by 4 bases, with 15 bases between them. The CDR3 spells CASSPTPRTGNTIYF. CDR3 nucleotides: TGTGCCAGCAGCCCGACGCCACGGACGGGAAACACCATATATTTT.

This rearrangement joins TRBV20-1 to TRBJ1-2, with D hard to call. Germline V CDR1 and CDR2: DFQATT, SNEGSKA (reference sequence). Trimming shortened V by 4 bases and J by 7 bases, and 10 bases separated the two germline ends. The CDR3 runs 11 residues. CDR3 DNA sequence: TGCAGTGCTAACGCAGGCCTTGGCTACACCTTC. Protein: CSANAGLGYTF.

V is TRBV30 and J is TRBJ2-1; D not resolved. This CDR3 comprises 13 residues. Germline CDR1 is GTSNPN and CDR2 is SVGIG (reference sequence). V lost 3 bases and J lost 5, with 11 bases in between. The CDR3 bases are TGTGCCTGGAGGTCAAGGCCAAACAATGAGCAGTTCTTC. Amino acids: CAWRSRPNNEQFF. The full variable domain, with the rest looked up from reference TRBV30 and TRBJ2-1, is SQTIHQWPATLVQPVGSPLSLECTVEGTSNPNLYWYRQAAGRGLQLLFYSVGIGQISSEVPQNLSASRPQDRQFILSSKKLLLSDSGFYLCAWRSRPNNEQFFGPGTRLTVL.

The chain employs TRBV7-9 and TRBJ2-5, with D uncertain. CDR1 SEHNR and CDR2 FQNEAQ come from the germline V gene (reference sequence). Trimming cost V 4 bases and J 1 base, with 10 bases left between them. CDR3 length equals 14 residues. The CDR3 reads CASSSPGSQETQYF. The CDR3 coding sequence is TGTGCCAGCAGCTCCCCCGGGTCCCAAGAGACCCAGTACTTC.

The chain recombines TRBV19 with TRBJ1-2; no clear D. CDR1 and CDR2 (germline): LNHDA, SQIVND (reference sequence). Deletions cut 6 bases from V and 4 bases from J, with 15 bases between. This CDR3 is built from 14 residues. The DNA for the CDR3 is TGTGCCAGTAGCAAGGGCTCCGGGGTCTATGGCTACACCTTC. Translation: CASSKGSGVYGYTF. The full variable domain, with the rest looked up from reference TRBV19 and TRBJ1-2, is DGGITQSPKYLFRKEGQNVTLSCEQNLNHDAMYWYRQDPGQGLRLIYYSQIVNDFQKGDIAEGYSVSREKKESFPLTVTSAQKNPTAFYLCASSKGSGVYGYTFGSGTRLTVV.

V gene TRBV10-3 combines with J gene TRBJ2-7; D possibly uses TRBD1 or TRBD2 (7 bases each). The CDR3 runs to 12 residues. Trimming stripped 7 bases from V and 7 bases from J, with 14 bases between. Per the germline V gene, CDR1 is ENHRY and CDR2 is SYGVKD. This CDR3 is CAITGGGGEQYF. The CDR3 nucleotides read TGTGCCATCACAGGGGGGGGCGGAGAGCAGTACTTC.

This chain connects TRBV7-9 to TRBJ1-2, with no clear D. This CDR3 comprises 14 residues. Trimming took 8 bases from V and 4 from J, leaving 17 bases between them. Germline V lookup: CDR1 SEHNR, CDR2 FQNEAQ (reference sequence). The CDR3 sequence is CASSNSGKTYGYTF. For the CDR3, the DNA is TGTGCCAGCTCAAACTCTGGGAAAACCTATGGCTACACCTTC.

The chain has TRBV6-1 and TRBJ2-5; D possibly corresponds to TRBD1 (6 bases). V lost 8 bases and J 5 bases, leaving 15 bases between the germline ends. The CDR3 sequence is 13 residues long. Germline CDR1 is MNHNS and CDR2 is SASEGT. The CDR3, as DNA: TGTGCCAGCGGGAACAGGGAAGCGGAGACCCAGTACTTC. Translated, it gives CASGNREAETQYF.

The chain recombines TRBV10-2 with TRBJ1-4; perhaps TRBD1 as D (5 bases). CDR1 WSHSY and CDR2 SAAADI come from the germline V gene. V was clipped by 8 bases and J by 8 bases, with 18 bases between them. The CDR3 length is 14 residues. CDR3 DNA sequence: TGCGCCAGCTCAGGAGGACGGGAGGGGGAAAAACTGTTTTTT. This translates into CASSGGREGEKLFF.

This chain connects TRBV28 to TRBJ2-5; TRBD2 is a possible D gene (6 bases). The CDR3 extends over 14 amino acids. The ends were cut back, 6 bases at V and 2 bases at J, with 13 bases in the middle. Germline values: CDR1 MDHEN, CDR2 SYDVKM. For the CDR3, the DNA is TGTGCCAGCAGGCCCCGGGACTTTCAAGAGACCCAGTACTTC. Amino acids: CASRPRDFQETQYF.

The gene calls are TRBV18 and TRBJ1-5; 7 nucleotides align to TRBD1. The CDR3 spans 15 residues. The J segment lost 5 bases and the V segment lost 4 bases, leaving 8 bases of the junction unmatched. CDR1 is KGHSH, CDR2 LQKENI, per germline. The CDR3 DNA reads TGTGCCAGCTCACGATACAGGGGTGCGGATCAGCCCCAGCATTTT. This encodes CASSRYRGADQPQHF.

The chain joins TRBV30 to TRBJ2-3; 12 nucleotides align to TRBD2. This CDR3 is built from 16 residues. Germline V gives CDR1 GTSNPN, CDR2 SVGIG (reference sequence). V was pared by 2 bases and J by 0 bases, with 3 bases of the junction left unmatched. The CDR3 coding sequence is TGTGCCTGGAGTAGGGGACTAGCGGGTAGCACAGATACGCAGTATTTT. The encoded protein is CAWSRGLAGSTDTQYF.

The chain uses TRBV28 and TRBJ2-1, with D tentatively TRBD2 (5 bases). Trimming stripped 5 bases from V and 6 bases from J, with 14 bases between. CDR3 length: 14 residues. Germline assignment: CDR1 MDHEN and CDR2 SYDVKM. The CDR3 region is CASSPERGRNEQFF. In nucleotides, the CDR3 is TGTGCCAGCAGTCCCGAGCGCGGGCGCAATGAGCAGTTCTTC.

This clone has only a few counts. The chain links TRBV5-1 to TRBJ2-5; 7 nucleotides align to TRBD2. The CDR3 length is 15 residues. V lost 1 base, J lost 5 bases, and 8 bases stayed unmatched. CDR1 and CDR2 from the germline V gene are SGHRS and YFSETQ. In DNA form, the CDR3 reads TGCGCCAGCAGCTTGTCGACTAGCTTGGGTGAGACCCAGTACTTC. Translation gives CASSLSTSLGETQYF. The entire variable domain, with the rest obtained from reference TRBV5-1 and TRBJ2-5, is as follows: KAGVTQTPRYLIKTRGQQVTLSCSPISGHRSVSWYQQTPGQGLQFLFEYFSETQRNKGNFPGRFSGRQFSNSRSEMNVSTLELGDSALYLCASSLSTSLGETQYFGPGTRLLVL.

This chain links TRBV5-5 with TRBJ2-7, with unresolved D. The germline V gene has CDR1 SGHKS and CDR2 YYEKEE (reference sequence). This CDR3 region has 15 residues. The V end lost 0 bases, the J end lost 3 bases, and 13 bases lay between the germline ends. CDR3 DNA: TGTGCCAGCAGCTTGGCCGTAATGATCAGCTACGAGCAGTACTTC. Translation gives CASSLAVMISYEQYF.

This clone has just one count. The V gene is TRBV5-4, the J gene TRBJ2-5, with D uncertain. Germline V gene sequence: CDR1 SGHNT, CDR2 YYREEE (reference sequence). This CDR3 region has 13 residues. The V end was cut by 2 bases, the J end by 5 bases, with 10 bases between. The CDR3 nucleotides read TGTGCCAGCAGCTTCGAGTTATGGGAGACCCAGTACTTC. It yields the protein CASSFELWETQYF.

V gene TRBV5-5 combines with J gene TRBJ2-3; D tentatively fits TRBD1 or TRBD2 (5 bases each). Per germline, CDR1 SGHKS and CDR2 YYEKEE (reference sequence). V was pared by 1 base and J by 2 bases, with 14 bases between. CDR3 length: 16 residues. CDR3 in amino acids: CASSLYGDEYTDTQYF. CDR3 in DNA: TGTGCCAGCAGCTTGTATGGGGACGAATACACAGATACGCAGTATTTT.

Only one count was recorded for this clone. The chain is built from TRBV6-1 and TRBJ2-7; no clear D gene. Trimming pared 7 bases from V and 0 bases from J, leaving 13 bases between. The CDR3 loop spans 14 amino acids. The germline gives CDR1 MNHNS, CDR2 SASEGT. CDR3 in DNA: TGTGCCAGCAACGAGGTATTCAGCTCCTACGAGCAGTACTTC. It translates to CASNEVFSSYEQYF.